This T cell receptor (beta chain) was captured by sequencing in a study of response to subunit inactivated influenza vaccine. TCRdb reprocessed the RT-PCR reads with MiXCR, giving one entry per CDR3 protein. The sample lists about 520,000 distinct CDR3 sequences; 7.2% were seen once. The CDR3 consists of 14 residues. V was pared by 3 bases and J by 6 bases, with 15 bases between. Looked up from germline, CDR1 is LGHDT and CDR2 is YNNKEL (reference sequence). This clonotype originated in a man between 50 and 75 years old who received an inactivated influenza vaccine. The sequences come from PBMCs from blood, collected roughly 24 months after vaccination. The rearrangement links TRBV3-1 to TRBJ2-7; D unclear. CDR3 bases: TGTGCCAGCAGCCAGACCCTTAACTCCGGCGAGCAGTACTTC. Translated, it gives CASSQTLNSGEQYF.